These 17 T cell receptor beta chains were all obtained from the same sample, sequenced in a study of T cells after yellow fever vaccination. TCRdb called the 5' RACE reads again in MiXCR, with one record for every CDR3 protein. The repertoire has over 45,000 distinct CDR3 sequences, more than 5.5% of them found once; the top ten carry about 40%. The source was CD8+ T cells sorted from PBMCs, collected on the day of the first yellow fever vaccination. These receptors originate from a man younger than 30 who received the YFV17D yellow fever vaccine.

This clonotype was observed at least ten times. The chain joins TRBV4-1 to TRBJ1-4; TRBD1 aligns across 8 bases. The ends lost 3 bases at V and 0 bases at J; junction bases unmatched: 9. The CDR3 covers 18 residues. Germline CDR1 is MGHRA and CDR2 is YSYEKL. Written as DNA, the CDR3 is TGCGCCAGCAGCCAGCCAGACAGGGGAGAAGCAACTAATGAAAAACTGTTTTTT. Protein product: CASSQPDRGEATNEKLFF.

This chain joins TRBV15 and TRBJ1-4; TRBD1 is a possible D gene (6 bases). From germline, CDR1 is LNHNV and CDR2 YYDKDF (reference sequence). Trimming took 2 bases from V and 3 from J, leaving 10 bases between them. The CDR3 covers 15 residues. The DNA for the CDR3 is TGTGCCACCAGCAGACGGGGGGCAGCTAATGAAAAACTGTTTTTT. This encodes CATSRRGAANEKLFF.

This clonotype was detected ten times or more. The rearrangement joins TRBV12-3 or TRBV12-4 to TRBJ2-3; D is tentatively TRBD1 or TRBD2 (5 bases each). V lost 7 bases to trimming and J lost 12 bases, with 8 bases between them. The CDR3 loop spans 9 amino acids. This chain's CDR3 is CASIRDQYF. CDR3 nucleotides: TGTGCCAGCATCCGGGACCAGTATTTT.

This clonotype occurred a few times. CDR3 nucleotide sequence: TGTGCCAGCAGTCGGGGACAGGGGTTCACTGAAGCTTTCTTT. It translates to CASSRGQGFTEAFF. This chain links TRBV12-3 or TRBV12-4 with TRBJ1-1; 10 bases map to TRBD1. V lost 5 bases to trimming and J lost 4 bases; unmatched junction nucleotides: 4. The CDR3 spans 14 residues.

In its sample, this clonotype was seen many times. The gene calls are TRBV12-3 or TRBV12-4 and TRBJ1-3; D remains unclear. Between the trimmed V and J ends, which lost 6 bases and 2 bases, there was a span of 2 bases. This CDR3 spans 11 amino acids. The CDR3 DNA is TGTGCCAGCAGGGCTGGAAACACCATATATTTT. Its translation: CASRAGNTIYF.

This clonotype came up many times. CDR3 protein: CAWLHPYPYNEQFF. As DNA, the CDR3 is TGTGCCTGGCTACACCCCTACCCATACAATGAGCAGTTCTTC. V and J are TRBV30 and TRBJ2-1; no firm D call. In germline, CDR1 is GTSNPN, CDR2 SVGIG (reference sequence). V lost 5 bases to trimming and J lost 4 bases, with 15 bases between them. The CDR3 loop spans 14 amino acids.

This clonotype came up many times. J is TRBJ2-5 and V is TRBV11-2; 7 bases match TRBD2. Germline assignment: CDR1 SGHAT and CDR2 FQNNGV. Trimming took 5 bases from V and 5 from J; bases not matched to a gene: 8. This CDR3 has 14 residues. DNA of the CDR3: TGTGCCAGCAGCCGGGGGGAGCCCCACGAGACCCAGTACTTC. Encoded protein: CASSRGEPHETQYF.

This clonotype appeared many times. The chain is built from TRBV4-1 and TRBJ2-1; 9 bases align to TRBD2. V trimming: 4 bases; J trimming: 4 bases; junction bases outside the gene matches: 14. This CDR3 is built from 18 residues. Germline values: CDR1 MGHRA, CDR2 YSYEKL. The CDR3: CASSPHPPSGEPYNEQFF. The CDR3 nucleotides are TGCGCCAGCAGCCCTCACCCCCCTAGCGGGGAACCTTACAATGAGCAGTTCTTC.

This clonotype has at least ten counts. The chain combines TRBV6-2 or TRBV6-3 with TRBJ2-3, with TRBD2 as a possible D gene (6 bases). V was trimmed by 6 bases and J by 4 bases, leaving 14 bases between them. Germline loops: CDR1 MNHEY, CDR2 SVGEGT. The CDR3 has 14 amino acids. The CDR3 DNA reads TGTGCCAGCAGCTGGCGGGACTCCCCAGATACGCAGTATTTT. Its protein is CASSWRDSPDTQYF.

This clonotype occurred a few times. The J gene is TRBJ1-2, the V gene TRBV9, with D maybe TRBD1 (5 bases). Germline lookup yields CDR1 SGDLS and CDR2 YYNGEE. The CDR3 runs to 14 residues. The V end lost 7 bases, the J end lost 1 base, and 14 bases lay between the germline ends. CDR3 sequence (DNA): TGTGCCAGCGGGCAGGGCAGGTATAACTATGGCTACACCTTC. Translating gives CASGQGRYNYGYTF.

This rearrangement joins TRBV3-1 to TRBJ1-1; no definite D call. V lost 3 bases and J 0 bases, leaving 8 bases between the germline ends. The CDR3 has 14 amino acids. Germline CDR1 LGHDT, CDR2 YNNKEL (reference sequence). The DNA for the CDR3 is TGTGCCAGCAGCCAGAGGCTCTTGAACACTGAAGCTTTCTTT. Translating it yields CASSQRLLNTEAFF.

The chain couples TRBV20-1 to TRBJ2-1; the match to TRBD2 covers 8 bases. Per the germline V gene, CDR1 is DFQATT and CDR2 is SNEGSKA (reference sequence). The trim removed 0 bases at V and 2 bases at J, leaving 6 bases unmatched. This CDR3 contains 16 residues. For the CDR3, the DNA is TGCAGTGCTAGAGATCTGGCGGGGGGCGCCTACAATGAGCAGTTCTTC. It specifies CSARDLAGGAYNEQFF.

Concerning this clonotype: The junction shows a germline mismatch at one end, possibly a read error. The chain uses TRBV7-2 and TRBJ2-5; 9 bases fit TRBD2. CDR3 size: 16 residues. Germline assignment: CDR1 SGHTA and CDR2 FQGNSA. CDR3 region: CSSSFLSGGLAETQYF. The CDR3, as DNA: TGTTCCAGCAGCTTCCTGAGCGGGGGGCTTGCTGAGACCCAGTACTTC.

The genes are TRBV20-1 and TRBJ1-5, with a possible D match to TRBD1 (5 bases). With 4 bases removed from V and 1 base from J, the gap between germline ends came to 26 bases. This CDR3 spans 19 amino acids. Germline V gene data show CDR1 as DFQATT and CDR2 as SNEGSKA (reference sequence). CDR3: CSAIAGGGDRTPSNQPQHF. The CDR3 DNA reads TGCAGTGCTATAGCTGGGGGAGGCGACAGAACTCCCAGCAATCAGCCCCAGCATTTT.

This clonotype has more than one count but fewer than ten. J is TRBJ1-1 and V is TRBV12-3 or TRBV12-4; possibly TRBD1 for D (5 bases). The CDR3 is made up of 11 amino acids. Trimming took 8 bases from V and 7 from J, leaving 11 bases between them. The CDR3 nucleotides read TGTGCCAGCGGGACCGGCGTTGAAGCTTTCTTT. Amino acid sequence: CASGTGVEAFF.

This clonotype showed up many times. This rearrangement joins TRBV5-1 to TRBJ2-7; D is unclear. Germline V CDR1 and CDR2: SGHRS, YFSETQ. The CDR3 is 16 residues long. Trimming left V 0 bases short and J 3 bases short, with 16 bases between. The CDR3 reads CASSLDLDGWNYEQYF. The CDR3, as DNA: TGCGCCAGCAGCTTGGATTTGGACGGATGGAACTACGAGCAGTACTTC.

This clonotype was recorded a few times. The chain couples TRBV4-1 to TRBJ1-6, with 7 bases matching TRBD1. The ends lost 5 bases at V and 4 bases at J; junction bases unmatched: 8. Germline V lookup: CDR1 MGHRA, CDR2 YSYEKL. The CDR3 is made up of 16 amino acids. The CDR3 is CASSSGTAIYNSPLHF. CDR3 nucleotide sequence: TGCGCCAGCAGCTCCGGGACAGCTATATATAATTCACCCCTCCACTTT.